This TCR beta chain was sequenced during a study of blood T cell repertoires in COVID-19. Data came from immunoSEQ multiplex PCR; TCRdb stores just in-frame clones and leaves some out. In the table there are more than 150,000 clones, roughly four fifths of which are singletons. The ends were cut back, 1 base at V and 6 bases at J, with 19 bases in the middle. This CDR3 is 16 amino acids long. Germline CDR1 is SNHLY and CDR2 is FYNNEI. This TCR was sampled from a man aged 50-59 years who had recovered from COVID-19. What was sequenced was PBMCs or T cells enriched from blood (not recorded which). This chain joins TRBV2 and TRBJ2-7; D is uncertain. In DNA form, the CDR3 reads TGTGCCAGCAGTGAAGAGTTGGCAGTTCTGGTTGGCGAGCAGTACTTC. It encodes CASSEELAVLVGEQYF.